A selection of T cell receptor beta chains follows, all from one sample in a study of blood T cell repertoires in COVID-19. Assay: immunoSEQ multiplex PCR; the TCRdb copy retains only in-frame clones and omits some. The table shows some 250,000 clones, with just under 85% occurring only once. Sample: PBMCs or T cells enriched from blood (not recorded which). The receptors derive from a middle-aged man who had recovered from COVID-19. Both conserved end residues are part of each CDR3.

CDR3 protein	J gene	V gene
CASSYSGDPSTDTQYF	TRBJ2-3	TRBV5-1
CASTFSQPQHF	TRBJ1-5	TRBV5-4
CASSLGGYGNQPQHF	TRBJ1-5	TRBV28
CASSLVAGSYEQYF	TRBJ2-7	TRBV5-1
CASLDTYQETQYF	TRBJ2-5	TRBV3-1/TRBV3-2
CASRYYTGAKYEQYF	TRBJ2-7	TRBV27
CASSVGGGNILGEQYF	TRBJ2-7	TRBV5-6
CASRPLTGGATEAFF	TRBJ1-1	TRBV5-1
CASSRDLNEKLFF	TRBJ1-4	TRBV4-2
CASSLLQGATGANVLTF	TRBJ2-6	TRBV27
CASSSGLAGEDTQYF	TRBJ2-3	TRBV5-1
CASSTDTFYGYTF	TRBJ1-2	TRBV5-1
CASSLAGQEGYGYTF	TRBJ1-2	TRBV5-1
CASKDRDRLAGGAGELFF	TRBJ2-2	TRBV28
CASSLVTAVMNTEAFF	TRBJ1-1	TRBV5-6
CAWRLGLAGYEQYF	TRBJ2-7	TRBV30
CASSNSYGLAGPDTQYF	TRBJ2-3	TRBV6-2/TRBV6-3
CASSPRQGEDTQYF	TRBJ2-3	TRBV7-8
CASSRTAQNTEAFF	TRBJ1-1	TRBV5-1
CARRGGIVNTEAFF	TRBJ1-1	TRBV19
CASSIQTDNSPLHF	TRBJ1-6	TRBV19
CASRPGQSAYEQYF	TRBJ2-7	TRBV28
CASSPLTVPGQGPKGNTIYF	TRBJ1-3	TRBV18